The 23 T cell receptor beta chains listed next were all sequenced from one sample in a study of CXCR3-negative and CXCR3-positive naive CD8 T cells (dated by TCRdb to the late 2010s). TCRdb names NextSeq 550 as the instrument used. The Human TCR Profiling Kit (MiLaboratory) was used to make UMI-labeled 5' RACE TRB cDNA libraries. After the reads were reprocessed by TCRdb, one entry was made per CDR3 protein sequence, with no DNA. The table for this sample records 35,000 to 55,000 distinct CDR3 sequences. The ten largest clones represent over 2% of the sample. Sequenced: naive CXCR3- CD8+ T cells from blood. The meaning of the sample's cell subset or site label: CD45RO-CCR7+CD27+CD95- naive CD8+ T cells lacking CXCR3 (TNR3-). The receptors stem from a human donor in good health. Some clones in this sample may be carry-over from other donors' samples.

V is TRBV20-1 and J is TRBJ2-7. Germline V gene lookup returns CDR1 DFQATT and CDR2 SNEGSKA (reference sequence). The CDR3 totals 14 residues. The CDR3: CSARDGDNSYEQYF.

The CDR3 is CASSVTGPLAYEQYF. The gene calls are TRBV28 and TRBJ2-7; TCRdb names TRBD2, which stays unverified in the absence of DNA. The length of the CDR3 is 15 residues. In germline, CDR1 is MDHEN, CDR2 SYDVKM.

The rearrangement uses TRBV28 and TRBJ1-2; TCRdb picks TRBD1, but there is no DNA to check that call. The germline V gene encodes CDR1 MDHEN and CDR2 SYDVKM. The CDR3 is 14 amino acids. CDR3 loop: CASGPGTGNYGYTF.

The V and J genes are TRBV29-1 and TRBJ1-2; no DNA is available, so the TRBD1 call from TCRdb remains unchecked. The CDR3 totals 13 residues. CDR1 and CDR2 from the germline V gene are SQVTM and ANQGSEA. The CDR3 loop is CSVEPQENYGYTF.

This rearrangement joins TRBV28 to TRBJ1-5. Germline V lookup: CDR1 MDHEN, CDR2 SYDVKM. The CDR3 is 14 residues long. The CDR3 here is CASRGIYSNQPQHF.

The chain uses TRBV7-9 and TRBJ2-2; TCRdb picks TRBD1, but there is no DNA to check that call. CDR1 is SEHNR, CDR2 FQNEAQ, per germline (reference sequence). CDR3 length: 16 residues. CDR3 loop: CASSFTGTGDTGELFF.

V is TRBV7-2 and J is TRBJ2-5. CDR1 and CDR2 (germline): SGHTA, FQGNSA. This CDR3 is built from 14 residues. The CDR3 sequence is CASSLDSNQETQYF.

The chain links TRBV6-5 to TRBJ2-4; TCRdb's D call, TRBD1, is unchecked because there is no DNA. This CDR3 region has 14 residues. Germline V gene sequence: CDR1 MNHEY, CDR2 SVGAGI. CDR3 amino acids: CASSPTGGENIQYF.

This chain connects TRBV6-2 or TRBV6-3 to TRBJ2-3. The CDR3 sequence is 17 residues long. Looked up from germline, CDR1 is MNHEY and CDR2 is SVGEGT. The CDR3 reads CASSLRLYSTRGDTQYF.

CDR3 sequence reads: CASSLPPFEQFF. J is TRBJ2-1 and V is TRBV2; no DNA is available, so the TRBD1 call from TCRdb remains unchecked. The CDR3 totals 12 residues. Germline assignment: CDR1 SNHLY and CDR2 FYNNEI.

This rearrangement joins TRBV10-3 to TRBJ1-4; the D gene TCRdb calls, TRBD1, cannot be checked with no DNA. CDR3 size: 15 residues. Per the germline V gene, CDR1 is ENHRY and CDR2 is SYGVKD. Here the CDR3 reads CAISERVQGAEKLFF.

The V and J genes are TRBV6-2 or TRBV6-3 and TRBJ2-1; lacking DNA, the TRBD1 call made by TCRdb goes unchecked. The germline V gene has CDR1 MNHEY and CDR2 SVGEGT. The CDR3 runs 15 residues. This CDR3 reads CASSDGGTGANEQFF.

The chain uses TRBV29-1 and TRBJ2-3; no DNA is available, so the TRBD2 call from TCRdb remains unchecked. Germline assignment: CDR1 SQVTM and CDR2 ANQGSEA. CDR3 size: 14 residues. The CDR3 sequence is CSVEGLPGTDTQYF.

J is TRBJ2-5 and V is TRBV4-3. This CDR3 comprises 14 residues. The V gene's germline CDR1 is LGHNA and CDR2 YSLEER. The CDR3 region is CASSQERIGETQYF.

The chain employs TRBV5-6 and TRBJ2-7. Germline V lookup: CDR1 SGHDT, CDR2 YYEEEE. The length of the CDR3 is 14 residues. The CDR3 reads CASSFGQSSYEQYF. The full variable domain, rest sourced from reference TRBV5-6 and TRBJ2-7, is DAGVTQSPTHLIKTRGQQVTLRCSPKSGHDTVSWYQQALGQGPQFIFQYYEEEERQRGNFPDRFSGHQFPNYSSELNVNALLLGDSALYLCASSFGQSSYEQYFGPGTRLTVT.

The chain recombines TRBV7-9 with TRBJ2-2; TCRdb gives TRBD1 as the D gene, but with no DNA this cannot be confirmed. The CDR3 spans 14 residues. Germline V gene data show CDR1 as SEHNR and CDR2 as FQNEAQ (reference sequence). The CDR3 sequence is CASSGTGGTGELFF.

The chain combines TRBV5-5 with TRBJ2-1; the TRBD1 assignment by TCRdb is unverifiable without DNA. The CDR3 extends over 15 amino acids. Germline V gives CDR1 SGHKS, CDR2 YYEKEE (reference sequence). This CDR3 is CASSSSWRGPNEQFF.

The chain combines TRBV29-1 with TRBJ2-1. This CDR3 region has 12 residues. Germline assignment: CDR1 SQVTM and CDR2 ANQGSEA. The CDR3 spells CSVGGSYNEQFF.

This chain uses TRBV20-1 with TRBJ2-1; TCRdb outputs TRBD2, but without DNA this stays unchecked. There are 13 residues in the CDR3. Germline V CDR1 and CDR2: DFQATT, SNEGSKA (reference sequence). The CDR3 protein is CSAKGTSVHEQFF.

CDR3 region: CASSSTQGLSYEQYF. This rearrangement joins TRBV28 to TRBJ2-7; TCRdb's assignment of TRBD1 cannot be checked, as there is no DNA. Looked up from germline, CDR1 is MDHEN and CDR2 is SYDVKM. This CDR3 spans 15 amino acids.

The chain uses TRBV2 and TRBJ2-1; TCRdb designates TRBD2, a call that cannot be tested without DNA. CDR3 length: 16 residues. CDR1 is SNHLY, CDR2 FYNNEI, per germline. CDR3 protein: CASSERLPSGNNEQFF.

The J gene is TRBJ2-5, the V gene TRBV7-9; TCRdb returns TRBD1, unconfirmable since there is no DNA. Germline V lookup: CDR1 SEHNR, CDR2 FQNEAQ (reference sequence). This CDR3 comprises 17 residues. CDR3: CASSPHSGTGGKETQYF.

The chain's CDR3 is CASSGFHVRRTSGGTGELFF. This chain links TRBV9 with TRBJ2-2; there is no DNA to check the TCRdb D call of TRBD2. This CDR3 region has 20 residues. Germline CDR1 and CDR2: SGDLS and YYNGEE.